Below, 18 T cell receptor beta chains from the same sample are listed, as sequenced in a study of molecular identifiers for immune sequencing clone quantification. TCRdb re-called the PCR reads with MiXCR, one entry per CDR3 protein. This sample yields roughly 50,000 distinct CDR3 sequences, of which roughly a third are seen a single time; 3% to 4.5% belongs to the top ten. The sequenced sample was naive CD8+ T cells from blood, with Jurkat cell RNA spiked in. The subset is: FACS-sorted CD8+CD4-CCR7+CD45RA+ naive T cells. These receptors were obtained from a human donor in good health. Some libraries in this study had Jurkat cell RNA spiked in.

There are many counts of this clonotype. This chain links TRBV4-2 with TRBJ1-4; the D gene is possibly TRBD1 (5 bases). Germline V gene lookup returns CDR1 LGHNA and CDR2 YNFKEQ. The CDR3 is made up of 16 amino acids. V dropped 2 bases and J dropped 7 bases, with 17 bases sitting between them. CDR3 amino acids: CASSQFGAGLPEKLFF. In DNA, the CDR3 is TGTGCCAGCAGCCAATTTGGTGCAGGGCTTCCTGAAAAACTGTTTTTT.

A few counts support this clonotype. The chain uses TRBV29-1 and TRBJ2-7; the D gene could be TRBD1 or TRBD2 (5 bases each). This CDR3 has 13 amino acids. Germline lookup yields CDR1 SQVTM and CDR2 ANQGSEA. Trimming removed 5 bases at V and 0 bases at J, with 11 bases between. CDR3 sequence: CSVRGGNSYEQYF. The CDR3 nucleotides are TGCAGCGTTCGGGGCGGCAACTCCTACGAGCAGTACTTC.

This clonotype was detected many times. The V call is TRBV7-9, the J call TRBJ2-5; D is ambiguous. The CDR3 contains 13 residues. The germline CDR1 and CDR2 sequences are SEHNR and FQNEAQ (reference sequence). Trimming shortened V by 1 base and J by 4 bases, and 7 bases separated the two germline ends. Here the CDR3 reads CASSLGPRETQYF. CDR3 in DNA: TGTGCCAGCAGCTTAGGCCCTCGAGAGACCCAGTACTTC.

This clonotype was seen many times. The V gene is TRBV6-2 or TRBV6-3, the J gene TRBJ1-1; no clear D gene. V dropped 2 bases and J dropped 0 bases, with 10 bases sitting between them. The CDR3 has 15 residues. The germline gives CDR1 MNHEY, CDR2 SVGEGT. CDR3 amino acids: CASSYSVYLNTEAFF. CDR3 DNA sequence: TGTGCCAGCAGTTACAGTGTTTATTTGAACACTGAAGCTTTCTTT.

This clonotype occurred many times. J is TRBJ2-2 and V is TRBV28; 8 nucleotides match TRBD1. The V and J ends lost 6 bases and 6 bases, in that order; junction bases with no gene match: 9. The CDR3 length is 15 residues. Germline V lookup: CDR1 MDHEN, CDR2 SYDVKM. In DNA form, the CDR3 reads TGTGCCAGCAGACCGGGACAGGCTTCCCCCGGGGAGCTGTTTTTT. It specifies CASRPGQASPGELFF.

This clonotype was detected only once. J is TRBJ2-7 and V is TRBV5-1; D may be TRBD2 (6 bases). Trimming removed 0 bases at V and 2 bases at J, with 12 bases between. Per the germline V gene, CDR1 is SGHRS and CDR2 is YFSETQ. This CDR3 comprises 15 residues. In DNA form, the CDR3 reads TGCGCCAGCAGCTTGGACGGGGGAAGCACCTACGAGCAGTACTTC. Translated: CASSLDGGSTYEQYF.

The rearrangement uses TRBV27 and TRBJ2-5; 8 bases are shared with TRBD1. The CDR3 consists of 14 residues. Trimming took 5 bases from V and 9 from J; bases not matched to a gene: 11. Germline-derived CDR1 and CDR2 are MNHEY and SMNVEV (reference sequence). The CDR3 spells CASSGDGTGAPQYF. Here the CDR3 DNA reads TGTGCCAGCAGTGGGGATGGGACAGGAGCCCCCCAGTACTTC.

The sample holds a few counts of this clonotype. The chain couples TRBV11-2 to TRBJ2-2; 11 bases match TRBD2. The germline V gene has CDR1 SGHAT and CDR2 FQNNGV. This CDR3 contains 19 residues. V was pared by 0 bases and J by 4 bases, with 10 bases of the junction left unmatched. The CDR3 is CASSLETGLAGLFTGELFF. The CDR3 bases are TGTGCCAGCAGCTTAGAAACCGGACTAGCGGGTTTGTTCACCGGGGAGCTGTTTTTT.

This clonotype was observed a handful of times. The rearrangement uses TRBV19 and TRBJ2-7, with 9 bases fitting TRBD2. CDR1 is LNHDA and CDR2 is SQIVND in the germline V gene (reference sequence). J was trimmed by 4 bases and V by 3 bases; bases with no gene match: 1. The CDR3 is 13 residues long. For the CDR3, the DNA is TGTGCCAGTAGTATTACTAGCGGGTACGAGCAGTACTTC. Its protein product is CASSITSGYEQYF. The entire variable domain, with the rest obtained from reference TRBV19 and TRBJ2-7, is as follows: DGGITQSPKYLFRKEGQNVTLSCEQNLNHDAMYWYRQDPGQGLRLIYYSQIVNDFQKGDIAEGYSVSREKKESFPLTVTSAQKNPTAFYLCASSITSGYEQYFGPGTRLTVT.

As regards this clonotype: Given the absence of the conserved phenylalanine or tryptophan at the CDR3 end, a read error is likely. The chain combines TRBV10-2 with TRBJ2-7; D call uncertain. Trimming removed 2 bases from V and 6 bases from J, with 5 bases in between. This CDR3 comprises 11 residues. CDR1 and CDR2 (germline): WSHSY, SAAADI. The CDR3 spells CASSEGSEQYS. DNA of the CDR3: TGCGCCAGCAGTGAGGGCTCCGAGCAGTACTCC.

This clonotype was observed a few times. A much larger clone is a single base away; this may be a read error. J is TRBJ2-3 and V is TRBV7-6; TRBD2 aligns across 11 bases. Germline loops: CDR1 SGHVS, CDR2 FNYEAQ. The CDR3 is 16 residues long. CDR3 DNA sequence: TGTGCCAGCAGCAAGACTAGCGGGGAAGGGGGAGATACGCAGAATTTT. Translation gives CASSKTSGEGGDTQNF.

In this sample, this clonotype turned up a few times. The CDR3 region has the DNA TGTGCCAGCAGCTTTCCAAGGACAGCAGCCTACAATGAGCAGTTCTTC. The encoded protein is CASSFPRTAAYNEQFF. The rearrangement links TRBV11-2 to TRBJ2-1, with a tentative D call TRBD1 (6 bases). V shed 3 bases and J shed 2 bases, with 14 bases lying between them. This CDR3 is built from 16 residues. The V gene's germline CDR1 is SGHAT and CDR2 FQNNGV.

This clonotype occurred a few times. V usage is TRBV7-9 and J usage is TRBJ2-1, with D possibly matching TRBD1 (6 bases). Germline lookup yields CDR1 SEHNR and CDR2 FQNEAQ (reference sequence). The CDR3 runs 13 residues. V was pared by 5 bases and J by 8 bases, with 13 bases between. CDR3 bases: TGTGCCAGCAGCCTTTTGGACAGTTATGAGCAGTTCTTC. Encoded protein: CASSLLDSYEQFF.

This clonotype appeared many times. V gene TRBV6-6 combines with J gene TRBJ1-1; D might be TRBD1 (5 bases). Germline V CDR1 and CDR2: MNHNY, SVGAGI (reference sequence). The V and J ends lost 6 bases and 3 bases respectively, with 11 bases between them. CDR3 length equals 13 residues. The CDR3 sequence is CASSYRGYTEAFF. The CDR3, as DNA: TGTGCCAGCAGCTATCGGGGGTACACTGAAGCTTTCTTT.

CDR3: CASSSGSGLDTQYF. DNA of the CDR3: TGTGCCAGCAGTAGCGGGAGTGGGTTGGATACGCAGTATTTT. The chain uses TRBV21-1 and TRBJ2-3; the table's D call of TRBD2 was not tested on the DNA. TRBV21-1 is a known pseudogene. The CDR3 is 14 residues long.

As regards this clonotype: The conserved closing phenylalanine or tryptophan is absent in this CDR3, likely reflecting a read error. This chain uses TRBV5-3 with TRBJ2-1; 8 bases are a match to TRBD1. TRBV5-3 qualifies as an ORF whose function is uncertain. This CDR3 spans 16 amino acids. CDR3 in DNA: TGTGTCAGCAGCGTAGGACAGGGCGGTTGGAGGGATGAGCAGTTCGTC. Translation: CVSSVGQGGWRDEQFV.

There are a few counts of this clonotype. The chain employs TRBV6-2 or TRBV6-3 and TRBJ1-5, with 7 bases aligning to TRBD1. Unmatched junction bases numbered 6, after V lost 2 bases and J lost 5 bases. Germline loops: CDR1 MNHEY, CDR2 SVGEGT. The CDR3 runs to 15 residues. The CDR3, as DNA: TGTGCCAGCAGTTACCTCCGACAGGGTGATCAGCCCCAGCATTTT. Encoded protein: CASSYLRQGDQPQHF.

This chain joins TRBV6-2 or TRBV6-3 and TRBJ2-1, with D perhaps assigned TRBD1 or TRBD2 (7 bases each). This CDR3 spans 15 amino acids. Germline CDR1 is MNHEY and CDR2 is SVGEGT. The ends were cut back, 6 bases at V and 4 bases at J, with 16 bases in the middle. The CDR3 nucleotides are TGTGCCAGCAGAGCTCGACAGGGAGGGTACAATGAGCAGTTCTTC. Protein sequence: CASRARQGGYNEQFF.